The 28 T cell receptor beta chains presented below share a single source sample, sequenced in a study of T cell responses to AZD1222 COVID-19 vaccine. Here immunoSEQ multiplex PCR was the method, and the copy in TCRdb shows in-frame clones only, minus some. The table shows about 160,000 clones, with roughly 90% occurring only once. The specimen was peripheral blood, collected 28 days after the second AZD1222 dose. Receptors originate from an adult who received the AZD1222 COVID-19 vaccine.

The table lists this clone with many counts. The gene calls are TRBV7-6 and TRBJ2-7, with 9 bases that match TRBD1. Losses at the gene ends were 0 bases for V and 4 bases for J; bases not matched to a gene: 7. The V gene's germline CDR1 is SGHVS and CDR2 FNYEAQ. CDR3 size: 16 residues. The CDR3 spells CASSLAHDRGKYEQYF. The CDR3 nucleotides are TGTGCCAGCAGCTTAGCCCACGACAGGGGGAAGTACGAGCAGTACTTC.

This clone appeared once. The V gene is TRBV24-1, the J gene TRBJ1-1, with D perhaps TRBD1 (5 bases). Germline V gives CDR1 KGHDR, CDR2 SFDVKD. The V gene lost 5 bases and the J gene lost 4 bases, with 10 bases spanning the gap. The CDR3 is 13 amino acids. This chain's CDR3 is CATSVSGSTEAFF. The DNA for the CDR3 is TGTGCCACCAGTGTGTCAGGGAGCACTGAAGCTTTCTTT.

V and J are TRBV2 and TRBJ1-1, with a tentative D call TRBD1 (6 bases). Trimming pared 3 bases from V and 3 bases from J, leaving 8 bases between. There are 13 residues in the CDR3. Germline lookup yields CDR1 SNHLY and CDR2 FYNNEI. In nucleotides, the CDR3 is TGTGCCAGCAGTGATAACAGGGACACTGAAGCTTTCTTT. It codes for CASSDNRDTEAFF.

The rearrangement joins TRBV7-2 to TRBJ1-5; D gene ambiguous. The V end was cut by 4 bases, the J end by 3 bases, with 4 bases between. Germline values: CDR1 SGHTA, CDR2 FQGNSA. The CDR3 has 12 amino acids. The CDR3 is CASSSFNQPQHF. The CDR3 DNA sequence: TGTGCCAGCAGCTCTTTCAATCAGCCCCAGCATTTT.

The chain links TRBV2 to TRBJ2-7; TRBD1 aligns across 9 bases. There are 15 residues in the CDR3. V lost 6 bases and J lost 5; bases outside the gene matches: 11. Germline V gene lookup returns CDR1 SNHLY and CDR2 FYNNEI. The CDR3 protein is CASRETGTGWNEQYF. Here the CDR3 DNA reads TGTGCCAGCAGGGAAACCGGGACAGGGTGGAACGAGCAGTACTTC.

The chain carries TRBV12-5 and TRBJ2-5; TRBD2 matches at 8 bases. Germline CDR1 is LGHNT and CDR2 is FRNRAP. The CDR3 covers 15 residues. Trimming at V came to 4 bases and at J to 5 bases, leaving 9 bases not matched to a gene. This chain's CDR3 is CASGSGTIAGETQYF. The CDR3 nucleotides read TGTGCTAGTGGTTCCGGGACTATAGCGGGGGAGACCCAGTACTTC.

V is TRBV7-2 and J is TRBJ2-5; TRBD2 might be the D (7 bases). The V and J ends lost 1 base and 1 base respectively, with 10 bases between them. Germline CDR1 reads SGHTA; CDR2 reads FQGNSA. The CDR3 runs to 15 residues. The CDR3 region is CASSLGGGPQETQYF. DNA for the CDR3: TGTGCCAGCAGCTTAGGGGGGGGGCCCCAAGAGACCCAGTACTTC.

V is TRBV3-1 (or the pseudogene TRBV3-2) and J is TRBJ1-2, with D maybe TRBD1 (5 bases). Deletions cut 4 bases from V and 0 bases from J, with 21 bases between. The CDR3 is 18 residues long. Germline values: CDR1 LGHDT, CDR2 YNNKEL (reference sequence). The CDR3 protein is CASSRRRGRESANYGYTF. CDR3 coding DNA: TGTGCCAGCAGCCGACGGAGAGGCAGGGAGAGTGCTAACTATGGCTACACCTTC.

The chain joins TRBV7-2 to TRBJ1-2, with 8 bases fitting TRBD1. This CDR3 is built from 14 residues. CDR1 and CDR2 (germline): SGHTA, FQGNSA. The trim removed 1 base at V and 7 bases at J, leaving 5 bases unmatched. As DNA, the CDR3 is TGTGCCAGCAGCTTAGGTCGGACAGGGACTGGCTACACCTTC. This translates into CASSLGRTGTGYTF.

The chain is built from TRBV2 and TRBJ1-2; 8 bases line up with TRBD1. Germline CDR1 is SNHLY and CDR2 is FYNNEI. V lost 6 bases to trimming and J lost 0 bases; unmatched junction nucleotides: 3. The CDR3 totals 14 residues. The CDR3 DNA reads TGTGCCAGCAGGAAGGGACAGGCTAACTATGGCTACACCTTC. It is translated as CASRKGQANYGYTF.

V gene TRBV11-2 combines with J gene TRBJ2-1; perhaps TRBD2 as D (6 bases). Trimming removed 1 base at V and 0 bases at J, with 13 bases between. The CDR3 contains 17 residues. CDR1 and CDR2 (germline): SGHAT, FQNNGV. CDR3 in amino acids: CASSLALAGSSYNEQFF. CDR3 DNA sequence: TGTGCCAGCAGCTTAGCCCTGGCCGGGAGCTCCTACAATGAGCAGTTCTTC.

The chain uses TRBV27 and TRBJ2-5; TRBD2 matches 9 bases. The CDR3 extends over 15 amino acids. The V gene end was trimmed by 3 bases and the J gene end by 5 bases; junction bases not matched to a gene: 7. Germline assignment: CDR1 MNHEY and CDR2 SMNVEV (reference sequence). As DNA, the CDR3 is TGTGCCAGCAGTTTTTTAGCGGGAGTAGGGGAGACCCAGTACTTC. It translates to CASSFLAGVGETQYF.

The chain employs TRBV15 and TRBJ1-5; 8 bases fit TRBD1. Germline V CDR1 and CDR2: LNHNV, YYDKDF (reference sequence). V shed 1 base, J shed 4 bases, and the junction held 6 bases outside the gene matches. This CDR3 has 16 residues. This CDR3 is CATSRVAGGANQPQHF. The CDR3 DNA sequence: TGTGCCACCAGCAGAGTCGCAGGGGGCGCGAATCAGCCCCAGCATTTT.

This clone appeared a single time. The rearrangement joins TRBV15 to TRBJ1-4; 8 bases are shared with TRBD1. The CDR3 loop spans 14 amino acids. The trim removed 5 bases at V and 5 bases at J, leaving 4 bases unmatched. Germline loops: CDR1 LNHNV, CDR2 YYDKDF (reference sequence). This chain's CDR3 is CATSPGTGNEKLFF. The DNA for the CDR3 is TGTGCCACCAGCCCCGGGACAGGAAATGAAAAACTGTTTTTT.

The chain combines TRBV6-5 with TRBJ1-2; no clear D. The germline gives CDR1 MNHEY, CDR2 SVGAGI. Trimming took off 8 bases at V and 7 bases at J, with 20 bases between the two ends. The CDR3 contains 14 residues. This CDR3 reads CASAEGSGVRGYTF. In nucleotides, the CDR3 is TGTGCCAGCGCAGAAGGTAGCGGGGTTCGTGGCTACACCTTC.

Comment on this clone: It is likely a read error: a sequence one base away is far more abundant. In nucleotides, the CDR3 is TGTGCCAGCAGCCTTAGCAATCAGCCCCAGCATTTT. Translating gives CASSLSNQPQHF. This chain links TRBV7-2 with TRBJ1-5; unclear D gene. Germline CDR1 is SGHTA and CDR2 is FQGNSA. V was clipped by 5 bases and J by 0 bases, with 2 bases between them. The CDR3 consists of 12 residues.

The chain is built from TRBV28 and TRBJ1-5, with D perhaps TRBD1 (5 bases). Germline CDR1 and CDR2: MDHEN and SYDVKM. This CDR3 is built from 15 residues. V was pared by 2 bases and J by 6 bases, with 14 bases between. CDR3 bases: TGTGCCAGCAGTTTAGGCCCCCACGGGGGTCAGCCCCAGCATTTT. Protein: CASSLGPHGGQPQHF.

V gene TRBV27 combines with J gene TRBJ2-7; 9 bases are a match to TRBD1. The CDR3 runs to 14 residues. Looked up from germline, CDR1 is MNHEY and CDR2 is SMNVEV (reference sequence). V lost 7 bases and J lost 5; bases outside the gene matches: 9. CDR3 DNA sequence: TGTGCCAGCACATCAACAGGGGGCCGGAACGAGCAGTACTTC. Its protein product is CASTSTGGRNEQYF.

The chain employs TRBV7-2 and TRBJ1-1; weak D call: TRBD1 (6 bases). CDR3 length: 14 residues. Trimming left V 3 bases short and J 4 bases short, with 12 bases between. Germline assignment: CDR1 SGHTA and CDR2 FQGNSA. The CDR3 is CASSFQGWSTEAFF. The CDR3 nucleotides are TGTGCCAGCAGCTTTCAGGGGTGGAGCACTGAAGCTTTCTTT.

The rearrangement links TRBV24-1 to TRBJ2-2; unclear D gene. Germline assignment: CDR1 KGHDR and CDR2 SFDVKD. With 4 bases removed from V and 5 bases from J, the gap between germline ends came to 4 bases. CDR3 length equals 12 residues. CDR3 in amino acids: CATSDRTGELFF. The CDR3 DNA reads TGTGCCACCAGTGACCGTACCGGGGAGCTGTTTTTT.

V and J are TRBV29-1 and TRBJ2-7; D unresolved. Trimming shortened V by 0 bases and J by 6 bases, and 15 bases separated the two germline ends. The germline V gene has CDR1 SQVTM and CDR2 ANQGSEA. The CDR3 runs to 14 residues. Written as DNA, the CDR3 is TGCAGCGTTGAAGAGGGCAAGGGAACGAGCGAGCAGTACTTC. Encoded protein: CSVEEGKGTSEQYF.

CDR3: CASSHRNSPLHF. The CDR3 region has the DNA TGTGCCAGCAGCCATAGGAATTCACCCCTCCACTTT. The chain employs TRBV3-1 (or the pseudogene TRBV3-2) and TRBJ1-6; unclear D gene. This CDR3 is built from 12 residues. Deletions cut 3 bases from V and 7 bases from J, with 4 bases between. CDR1 and CDR2 (germline): LGHDT, YNNKEL (reference sequence).

V and J are TRBV5-6 and TRBJ1-4, with D possibly TRBD1 on 6 matching bases. The V gene's germline CDR1 is SGHDT and CDR2 YYEEEE. The CDR3 runs to 14 residues. Trimming took off 2 bases at V and 4 bases at J, with 9 bases between the two ends. This chain's CDR3 is CASSFDRYNEKLFF. The CDR3 nucleotides are TGTGCCAGCAGCTTCGACAGGTATAATGAAAAACTGTTTTTT.

This sequence joins TRBV19 and TRBJ2-7; the match to TRBD1 covers 11 bases. The germline V gene encodes CDR1 LNHDA and CDR2 SQIVND (reference sequence). The CDR3 contains 15 residues. V shed 6 bases and J 5 bases; nucleotides not matched to a gene: 9. The CDR3 reads CASRTGTGGSHEQYF. The CDR3 region has the DNA TGTGCCAGTAGAACCGGGACAGGGGGATCTCACGAGCAGTACTTC.

V is TRBV5-5 and J is TRBJ1-2, with TRBD1 matching over 8 bases. Germline trimming cut 3 bases from V and 2 bases from J; bases unmatched to any gene: 9. CDR1 is SGHKS and CDR2 is YYEKEE in the germline V gene (reference sequence). CDR3 length equals 16 residues. DNA for the CDR3: TGTGCCAGCAGCTCATCCCAGGGGGCTGAGAACTATGGCTACACCTTC. Its protein is CASSSSQGAENYGYTF. The variable domain in full, with the rest retrieved from reference TRBV5-5 and TRBJ1-2, is DAGVTQSPTHLIKTRGQQVTLRCSPISGHKSVSWYQQVLGQGPQFIFQYYEKEERGRGNFPDRFSARQFPNYSSELNVNALLLGDSALYLCASSSSQGAENYGYTFGSGTRLTVV.

This clone has only one observation. The chain carries TRBV7-9 and TRBJ2-1; 15 nucleotides match TRBD2. V was clipped by 2 bases and J by 12 bases; unmatched bases: 8. There are 16 residues in the CDR3. Looked up from germline, CDR1 is SEHNR and CDR2 is FQNEAQ (reference sequence). CDR3: CASSLSDGGLAGGQFF. CDR3 coding DNA: TGTGCCAGCAGCTTATCAGACGGGGGACTAGCGGGAGGGCAGTTCTTC.

The chain uses TRBV28 and TRBJ1-6; a weak D match, TRBD1 (5 bases). Trimming took 2 bases from V and 5 from J, leaving 16 bases between them. The CDR3 is 17 amino acids. Germline V gene data show CDR1 as MDHEN and CDR2 as SYDVKM. The CDR3 sequence is CASSLIRQGGDNSPLHF. In DNA form, the CDR3 reads TGTGCCAGCAGTTTAATAAGGCAGGGTGGGGATAATTCACCCCTCCACTTT.

The rearrangement uses TRBV6-1 and TRBJ1-1; no clear D. The CDR3 covers 13 residues. Trimming left V 2 bases short and J 0 bases short, with 4 bases between. Per the germline V gene, CDR1 is MNHNS and CDR2 is SASEGT. The CDR3 coding sequence is TGTGCCAGCAGTGAACTGCTGAACACTGAAGCTTTCTTT. Protein: CASSELLNTEAFF.